This T cell receptor (beta chain) was retrieved from a study of T cells in Graves' hyperthyroidism and ophthalmopathy. Study findings and constraints: A model of 13 V-J pairs discriminated ophthalmopathy from stable hyperthyroidism.

RNA transcripts gave rise to amplified TCR beta CDR3 regions. HTBI primers were the set used in a first-round RT-PCR of the TCR CDR3. TCRdb reprocessed the multiplex PCR reads via MiXCR and lists one record per CDR3 protein. The sample lists 250,000 to 350,000 distinct CDR3 sequences, over 15% seen once, with less than 70% in the top ten. Points on this clonotype: Antigen: not known.

The CDR3 is made up of 17 amino acids. Germline V gene lookup returns CDR1 DFQATT and CDR2 SNEGSKA (reference sequence). V gave up 3 bases and J gave up 4 bases; unmatched junction bases: 10. The source is a woman in her fifties or sixties with Graves' ophthalmopathy. The sequenced material came from blood. V is TRBV20-1 and J is TRBJ1-6, with 9 bases lining up with TRBD1. CDR3 DNA: TGCAGTGCTAGCCCGGGACAGGGTGGATTATATAATTCACCCCTCCACTTT. Its protein product is CSASPGQGGLYNSPLHF.